Sequencing of this TCR beta chain was carried out in a study of blood T cell repertoires in COVID-19. For the study at large: In each case, the material was cDNA or gDNA derived from T cells, B-cell-depleted T cells, or PBMCs.

Allocation to cohorts depended on clinical history reported by the participants. For recovered donors of Cohort 3, there were two negative PCRs, clearance, or symptom resolution. This CDR3 comprises 14 residues. Trimming left V 0 bases short and J 6 bases short, with 9 bases between. CDR1 is ENHRY, CDR2 SYGVKD, per germline. The table came from immunoSEQ multiplex PCR; TCRdb's copy has only in-frame clones and leaves some out. The repertoire holds 200,000 to 300,000 clones, around 89% seen once, with more than 3.5% in the top ten. The sequence derives from a woman in her thirties who had recovered from COVID-19. The specimen was PBMCs or T cells enriched from blood (not recorded which). The chain is built from TRBV10-3 and TRBJ1-5; TRBD1 might be the D (6 bases). Here the CDR3 reads CAISESRGSQPQHF. CDR3 nucleotides: TGTGCCATCAGTGAGTCGAGGGGGTCTCAGCCCCAGCATTTT.